This T cell receptor beta chain was recorded in a study of blood T cells in healthy people across ages. This clonotype has more than one count but fewer than ten. A J-beta primer mix and a sample-barcoded 5' primer were used in a second PCR of about 7 to 12 cycles. Any given sample supplied a minimum of 2.5 million CDR3-containing paired-end reads. TCRdb itself ran the 5' RACE reads through MiXCR, one entry per CDR3 protein. Here the sample spans more than 700,000 distinct CDR3 sequences, about 47% being singletons. This CDR3 is built from 15 residues. With 3 bases clipped from V and 1 base from J, the junction kept 7 bases outside the gene matches. Germline V gives CDR1 DFQATT, CDR2 SNEGSKA (reference sequence).

The chain links TRBV20-1 to TRBJ2-5; TRBD2 agrees at 8 bases. Specimen: blood. The sequence was collected from a man older than 75 in good health. The CDR3 DNA sequence: TGCAGTGCTAGGTTCGAGCGGGAGATCCAAGAGACCCAGTACTTC. This translates into CSARFEREIQETQYF.